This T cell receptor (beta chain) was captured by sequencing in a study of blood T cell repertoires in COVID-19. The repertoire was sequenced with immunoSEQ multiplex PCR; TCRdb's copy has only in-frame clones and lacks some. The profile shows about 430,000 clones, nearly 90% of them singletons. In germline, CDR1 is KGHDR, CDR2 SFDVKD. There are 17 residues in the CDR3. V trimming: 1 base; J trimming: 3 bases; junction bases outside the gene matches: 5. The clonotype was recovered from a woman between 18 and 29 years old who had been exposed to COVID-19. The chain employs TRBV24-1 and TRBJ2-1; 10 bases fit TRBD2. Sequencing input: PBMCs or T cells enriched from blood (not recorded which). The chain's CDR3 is CATSDLKRGGNYNEQFF. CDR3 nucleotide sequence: TGTGCCACCAGTGATTTAAAGCGGGGGGGCAACTACAATGAGCAGTTCTTC.